These 5 T cell receptor beta chains were sequenced from one sample in a study of T cells after yellow fever vaccination. MiXCR, run by TCRdb on the 5' RACE reads, gives a single entry per CDR3 protein. The table includes around 160,000 distinct CDR3 sequences, 6% to 7.5% detected once. The sequencing used CD4+ T cells sorted from PBMCs, collected 4 to 6 days after the first yellow fever vaccination. These receptors originate from a man between 18 and 29 years old who received the YFV17D yellow fever vaccine.

A note on this clonotype: A much larger clone sits a single nucleotide away, making a read error possible. The chain links TRBV7-8 to TRBJ1-5; no clear D gene. CDR3 size: 14 residues. CDR1 and CDR2 from the germline V gene are SGHVS and FQNEAQ. This CDR3 is CASSFGLSNQTQHF. In nucleotides, the CDR3 is TGTGCCAGCAGCTTCGGGCTGAGCAATCAGACCCAGCATTTT.

This clonotype has a count of ten or more. The V call is TRBV5-1, the J call TRBJ1-1, with no clear D. This CDR3 region has 14 residues. Trimming took off 1 base at V and 4 bases at J, with 11 bases between the two ends. Looked up from germline, CDR1 is SGHRS and CDR2 is YFSETQ. CDR3 DNA sequence: TGCGCCAGCAGCTTGACATTGGGTAGCACTGAAGCTTTCTTT. Its translation is CASSLTLGSTEAFF.

This clonotype was detected many times. The V call is TRBV12-3 or TRBV12-4, the J call TRBJ2-3, with a possible D match to TRBD1 (5 bases). The CDR3 spans 14 residues. Trimming removed 6 bases from V and 1 base from J, with 11 bases in between. CDR3 protein: CASRSGLGTDTQYF. The CDR3 region has the DNA TGTGCCAGCAGATCAGGGCTGGGCACAGATACGCAGTATTTT.

This clonotype was seen only a few times. The CDR3 loop is CASSWGRRPQHF. In nucleotides, the CDR3 is TGTGCCAGCAGTTGGGGGAGGCGGCCCCAGCATTTT. This chain uses TRBV12-3 or TRBV12-4 with TRBJ1-5; D perhaps matches TRBD1 (5 bases). The V gene lost 4 bases and the J gene lost 9 bases, with 10 bases spanning the gap. The CDR3 has 12 amino acids.

In the case of this clonotype: A read error may be the cause here, since a much bigger clone is one base away. The gene calls are TRBV6-1 and TRBJ2-1, with D unresolved. This CDR3 contains 14 residues. V was cut by 5 bases and J by 4 bases, with 12 bases left in between. Germline loops: CDR1 MNHNS, CDR2 SASEGT. CDR3 in DNA: TGTGCCAGCAGTCCAGCAGGACCGTACAATGAGCAGTTCTTC. Translation gives CASSPAGPYNEQFF.